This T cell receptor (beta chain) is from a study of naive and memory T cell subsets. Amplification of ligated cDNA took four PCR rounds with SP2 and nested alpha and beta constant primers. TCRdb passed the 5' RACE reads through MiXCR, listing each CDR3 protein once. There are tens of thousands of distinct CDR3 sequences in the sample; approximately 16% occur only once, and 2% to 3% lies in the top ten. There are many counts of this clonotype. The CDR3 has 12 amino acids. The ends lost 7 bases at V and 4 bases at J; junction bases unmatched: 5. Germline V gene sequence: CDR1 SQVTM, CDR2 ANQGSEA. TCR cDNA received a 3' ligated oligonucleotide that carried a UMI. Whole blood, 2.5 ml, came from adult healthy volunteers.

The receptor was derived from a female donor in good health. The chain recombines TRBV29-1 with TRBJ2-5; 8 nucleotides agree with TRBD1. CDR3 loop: CSGGQGGETQYF. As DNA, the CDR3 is TGCAGCGGAGGACAGGGCGGAGAGACCCAGTACTTC.